The 29 T cell receptor beta chains listed next were all sequenced from one sample in a study of blood T cells in healthy people across ages. Sample-barcoded 5' priming and a J-beta primer mix drove a second PCR of about 6 to 12 cycles. MiXCR, run by TCRdb on the 5' RACE reads, gives a single entry per CDR3 protein. The sample shows 660,000 or so distinct CDR3 sequences, approximately 50% of them seen only once. The material sequenced was blood. The receptor set was obtained from a man aged 60-69 years in good health.

CDR3 sequence: CASSQGQTQETQYF. CDR3 DNA: TGTGCCAGCAGTCAGGGACAGACGCAAGAGACCCAGTACTTC. The chain carries TRBV6-1 and TRBJ2-5; 7 positions match TRBD1. With 5 bases clipped from V and 2 bases from J, the junction kept 5 bases outside the gene matches. The CDR3 has 14 residues. Germline CDR1 reads MNHNS; CDR2 reads SASEGT.

This chain joins TRBV20-1 and TRBJ2-1; D remains ambiguous. Trimming removed 5 bases from V and 1 base from J, with 12 bases in between. CDR3 length: 14 amino acids. Per germline, CDR1 DFQATT and CDR2 SNEGSKA (reference sequence). CDR3 bases: TGCAGTGCTCCTGTCACCTGGTCCTACAATGAGCAGTTCTTC. Amino acids: CSAPVTWSYNEQFF.

The chain uses TRBV5-5 and TRBJ1-2, with a tentative D call TRBD1 (6 bases). Germline V CDR1 and CDR2: SGHKS, YYEKEE (reference sequence). This CDR3 contains 14 residues. Trimming pared 1 base from V and 4 bases from J, leaving 11 bases between. The CDR3 DNA reads TGTGCCAGCAGCTTGTTTGACAGGCCCTATGGCTACACCTTC. Translating it yields CASSLFDRPYGYTF.

The chain carries TRBV11-2 and TRBJ2-5; the match to TRBD1 covers 7 bases. The J call may be wrong; the DNA end is better matched by TRBJ2-7. Germline V gene lookup returns CDR1 SGHAT and CDR2 FQNNGV. This CDR3 contains 15 residues. The CDR3 sequence: CASSLDRPGAYEQYF. DNA for the CDR3: TGTGCCAGCAGCTTGGACAGGCCTGGGGCTTACGAGCAGTACTTC.

V and J are TRBV20-1 and TRBJ2-1; TRBD2 matches at 14 bases. The CDR3 extends over 16 amino acids. With 7 bases clipped from V and 2 bases from J, the junction kept 7 bases outside the gene matches. Germline-derived CDR1 and CDR2 are DFQATT and SNEGSKA (reference sequence). Written as DNA, the CDR3 is TGCAGTGAACTGACTAGCGGGGGGGCCGCCTACAATGAGCAGTTCTTC. Its translation: CSELTSGGAAYNEQFF.

The chain combines TRBV10-3 with TRBJ1-2, with 7 bases matching TRBD1. Trimming at V came to 2 bases and at J to 6 bases, leaving 9 bases not matched to a gene. The CDR3 extends over 15 amino acids. Germline V gene lookup returns CDR1 ENHRY and CDR2 SYGVKD. The CDR3 spells CAISEGLQGGNGYTF. CDR3 DNA sequence: TGTGCCATCAGTGAGGGCCTCCAGGGGGGGAATGGCTACACCTTC.

This clonotype has a handful of counts. The chain recombines TRBV10-3 with TRBJ2-7, with 9 bases lining up with TRBD1. The CDR3 totals 15 residues. J lost 1 base, V lost 6 bases, and 7 bases had no gene match. Germline V CDR1 and CDR2: ENHRY, SYGVKD. The CDR3 bases are TGTGCCATCAGGGAGGGACAGGGTCGTTCCTACGAGCAGTACTTC. Translation gives CAIREGQGRSYEQYF.

This clonotype was seen repeatedly, ten times or more. The V and J genes are TRBV5-6 and TRBJ2-7, with 10 bases fitting TRBD1. The CDR3 has 15 residues. The germline CDR1 and CDR2 sequences are SGHDT and YYEEEE. The trim removed 5 bases at V and 5 bases at J, leaving 10 bases unmatched. The CDR3 loop is CASRLTGTGAHEQYF. CDR3 nucleotide sequence: TGTGCCAGCAGATTGACCGGGACAGGGGCCCACGAGCAGTACTTC.

The CDR3 region has the DNA TGCGCCAGCAGCAAGGGGACAGATCTAACTAATGAAAAACTGTTTTTT. Protein sequence: CASSKGTDLTNEKLFF. The chain employs TRBV5-1 and TRBJ1-4; 7 nucleotides match TRBD1. The CDR3 runs to 16 residues. The germline V gene has CDR1 SGHRS and CDR2 YFSETQ. V dropped 4 bases and J dropped 1; count of bases not matched to a gene: 7.

A word on this clonotype: As the CDR3 is not closed by the conserved phenylalanine or tryptophan, this likely results from a read error. The chain combines TRBV5-1 with TRBJ2-7, with a possible D match to TRBD1 (5 bases). The J call may not be correct, given that the DNA end is closer to TRBJ2-5. Germline V gives CDR1 SGHRS, CDR2 YFSETQ. This CDR3 is built from 14 residues. CDR3 loop: CASSLQAIEETQYL. CDR3 in DNA: TGCGCCAGCAGCTTACAGGCGATTGAAGAGACCCAGTACCTC.

Ten or more counts support this clonotype. A single base separates this from a much larger clone, so it may be a read error. The chain has TRBV29-1 and TRBJ1-1; possibly TRBD1 for D (6 bases). Germline CDR1 SQVTM, CDR2 ANQGSEA. The CDR3 has 11 amino acids. V lost 7 bases and J 8 bases, leaving 14 bases between the germline ends. Written as DNA, the CDR3 is TGCAGCGGTGGGGGCAGGGTCGAAGCTTTCTTT. Protein: CSGGGRVEAFF.

This sequence joins TRBV27 and TRBJ2-5, with D possibly TRBD1 on 5 matching bases. The CDR3 has 13 amino acids. The germline CDR1 and CDR2 sequences are MNHEY and SMNVEV (reference sequence). V gave up 6 bases and J gave up 1 base, with 9 bases separating them. The CDR3 here is CASRKDTQETQYF. The CDR3 bases are TGTGCCAGCAGGAAGGACACCCAAGAGACCCAGTACTTC.

The gene calls are TRBV6-6 and TRBJ1-6, with 9 bases lining up with TRBD1. Germline V gives CDR1 MNHNY, CDR2 SVGAGI (reference sequence). CDR3 length: 15 amino acids. The V and J ends lost 10 bases and 10 bases, in that order; junction bases with no gene match: 14. The CDR3 region is CATSDRDRARSPLHF. DNA of the CDR3: TGTGCCACCTCGGACCGGGACAGGGCTCGATCACCCCTCCACTTT.

The chain recombines TRBV6-5 with TRBJ1-2, with D unresolved. This CDR3 spans 13 amino acids. Trimming removed 6 bases from V and 6 bases from J, with 14 bases in between. Germline values: CDR1 MNHEY, CDR2 SVGAGI. The DNA for the CDR3 is TGTGCCAGCAGACCCTTTAGGGAGCATGGCTACACCTTC. Protein: CASRPFREHGYTF.

The chain employs TRBV3-1 and TRBJ1-4, with 9 nucleotides matching TRBD1. The CDR3 runs 15 residues. Germline V gene lookup returns CDR1 LGHDT and CDR2 YNNKEL (reference sequence). With V trimmed by 4 bases and J by 8 bases, 8 bases remained unmatched. CDR3 in amino acids: CASSLPGQGGEKLFF. In nucleotides, the CDR3 is TGTGCCAGCAGCCTCCCGGGACAGGGTGGCGAAAAACTGTTTTTT.

The rearrangement joins TRBV7-9 to TRBJ2-7; maybe TRBD2 (6 bases). Germline lookup yields CDR1 SEHNR and CDR2 FQNEAQ (reference sequence). This CDR3 comprises 14 residues. Trimming cost V 5 bases and J 0 bases, with 11 bases left between them. CDR3 DNA: TGTGCCAGCAGCCCGGGGGTTAGCTCCTACGAGCAGTACTTC. It translates to CASSPGVSSYEQYF.

There are many counts of this clonotype. V is TRBV7-2 and J is TRBJ2-5; no clear D gene. V dropped 1 base and J dropped 4 bases, with 7 bases sitting between them. Per germline, CDR1 SGHTA and CDR2 FQGNSA. The CDR3 is made up of 13 amino acids. In nucleotides, the CDR3 is TGTGCCAGCAGCTTAGATAGGCGAGAGACCCAGTACTTC. Amino acid sequence: CASSLDRRETQYF. Full variable domain (remainder filled in from reference TRBV7-2 and TRBJ2-5): GAGVSQSPSNKVTEKGKDVELRCDPISGHTALYWYRQSLGQGLEFLIYFQGNSAPDKSGLPSDRFSAERTGGSVSTLTIQRTQQEDSAVYLCASSLDRRETQYFGPGTRLLVL.

The chain has TRBV6-6 and TRBJ1-2, with a tentative D call TRBD1 (5 bases). Germline CDR1 is MNHNY and CDR2 is SVGAGI (reference sequence). The V gene lost 7 bases and the J gene lost 4 bases, with 16 bases spanning the gap. This CDR3 spans 14 amino acids. The CDR3 DNA follows: TGTGCCAGCACCACCGGGGGGGAGCCCTATGGCTACACCTTC. Translating it yields CASTTGGEPYGYTF.

The V call is TRBV6-2 or TRBV6-3, the J call TRBJ2-2; D gene unclear. V was shortened by 7 bases and J by 8 bases, with 14 bases between the two germline ends. CDR3 length: 13 residues. Germline lookup yields CDR1 MNHEY and CDR2 SVGEGT. The CDR3: CASTERRSGELFF. The CDR3 DNA sequence: TGTGCCAGCACGGAAAGACGCAGTGGGGAGCTGTTTTTT.

The chain recombines TRBV4-3 with TRBJ2-7, with D possibly matching TRBD2 (6 bases). The DNA end favors TRBJ2-5, so the J call may be wrong. This CDR3 has 15 amino acids. Per germline, CDR1 LGHNA and CDR2 YSLEER. The CDR3 is CASSQEEGRLWTQYF. DNA of the CDR3: TGCGCCAGCAGCCAAGAAGAGGGGAGGCTATGGACCCAGTACTTC.

This clonotype showed up just once. The V gene is TRBV24-1, the J gene TRBJ2-1; TRBD2 matches 8 bases. This CDR3 region has 18 residues. The ends lost 2 bases at V and 7 bases at J; junction bases unmatched: 15. The germline CDR1 and CDR2 sequences are KGHDR and SFDVKD. The CDR3 region is CATSDSLRTSSIPNEQFF. Here the CDR3 DNA reads TGTGCCACCAGTGATTCTCTACGGACTAGCTCCATCCCGAATGAGCAGTTCTTC.

The V and J genes are TRBV20-1 and TRBJ2-5; tentatively, D is TRBD1 (6 bases). Between the trimmed V and J ends, which lost 1 base and 5 bases, there was a span of 17 bases. The germline V gene encodes CDR1 DFQATT and CDR2 SNEGSKA (reference sequence). This CDR3 region has 15 residues. CDR3 in DNA: TGCAGTGCTAGAGGGACAGAGGGGTCTACTGAGACCCAGTACTTC. This gives the protein CSARGTEGSTETQYF.

J is TRBJ2-7 and V is TRBV5-1; either TRBD1 or TRBD2 may fit D (5 bases each). This CDR3 has 14 amino acids. The V gene's germline CDR1 is SGHRS and CDR2 YFSETQ. The germline V and J ends were trimmed by 6 bases and 3 bases, with 16 bases remaining between them. In DNA, the CDR3 is TGCGCCAGCAACGATCCGGGGCAGAGCTACGAGCAGTACTTC. Amino acids: CASNDPGQSYEQYF.

This clonotype was seen a handful of times. The chain recombines TRBV5-6 with TRBJ2-1; D is unclear. Between the trimmed V and J ends, which lost 1 base and 5 bases, there was a span of 4 bases. Per germline, CDR1 SGHDT and CDR2 YYEEEE. The CDR3 runs 12 residues. The CDR3 loop reads CASSLTDNEQFF. CDR3 nucleotides: TGTGCCAGCAGCTTGACCGACAATGAGCAGTTCTTC.

The gene calls are TRBV20-1 and TRBJ2-1, with 10 bases identical to TRBD2. V dropped 5 bases and J dropped 4; count of bases not matched to a gene: 8. This CDR3 has 15 amino acids. Per the germline V gene, CDR1 is DFQATT and CDR2 is SNEGSKA (reference sequence). CDR3 nucleotides: TGCAGTGCTGGTCAGCGGGGGGGACGGTACAATGAGCAGTTCTTC. It is translated as CSAGQRGGRYNEQFF.

CDR3 DNA sequence: TGCAGTGCTAGTTCGCCGCGTGAAGCTTTCTTT. It specifies CSASSPREAFF. The rearrangement joins TRBV20-1 to TRBJ1-1; D is unresolved. The CDR3 length is 11 residues. V dropped 3 bases and J dropped 7 bases, with 9 bases sitting between them. Germline V gives CDR1 DFQATT, CDR2 SNEGSKA (reference sequence).

This clonotype was detected many times. The rearrangement joins TRBV7-2 to TRBJ2-1; D is possibly TRBD2 (6 bases). CDR1 is SGHTA, CDR2 FQGNSA, per germline. This CDR3 has 16 amino acids. Trimming cost V 5 bases and J 0 bases, with 14 bases left between them. The CDR3 coding sequence is TGTGCCAGCAGCCCGGAGGGTCTCAGCTCCTACAATGAGCAGTTCTTC. It codes for CASSPEGLSSYNEQFF. The whole variable domain, remainder taken from reference TRBV7-2 and TRBJ2-1, is GAGVSQSPSNKVTEKGKDVELRCDPISGHTALYWYRQSLGQGLEFLIYFQGNSAPDKSGLPSDRFSAERTGGSVSTLTIQRTQQEDSAVYLCASSPEGLSSYNEQFFGPGTRLTVL.

This clonotype was seen more than once but under ten times. The chain links TRBV6-1 to TRBJ2-7; D remains unclear. Trimming shortened V by 4 bases and J by 0 bases, and 10 bases separated the two germline ends. CDR3 size: 14 residues. Germline-derived CDR1 and CDR2 are MNHNS and SASEGT. CDR3 in DNA: TGTGCCAGCAGTGCCCGGGTCAGCTCCTACGAGCAGTACTTC. It translates to CASSARVSSYEQYF.

The V call is TRBV7-9, the J call TRBJ1-1; 7 bases map to TRBD1. Germline V gene lookup returns CDR1 SEHNR and CDR2 FQNEAQ (reference sequence). The CDR3 runs 13 residues. The junction had 7 bases not matched to a gene; V was cut back by 8 bases and J by 4 bases. The CDR3 nucleotides read TGTGCCAGCGAAGCACAGGGGAGCACTGAAGCTTTCTTT. Translating it yields CASEAQGSTEAFF.